Detailed here is one T cell receptor beta chain. Its antigen has not been determined. The junction departs from germline at one end; a sequencing error may be responsible. Each collaborating institution followed its own protocols to collect whole blood in K2EDTA tubes. Collaborator samples were shipped for TCRbeta analysis as frozen whole blood, isolated PBMCs, or DNA extracted from either sample type. This record comes from a study of blood T cell repertoires in COVID-19 (dated by TCRdb to 2019 to 2021). Notes on the research overall: Samples from collaborators originated in the United States, Italy and Spain and spanned both the acute and convalescent phases of COVID-19. The samples were drawn from two sources: the first 160 participants of the ongoing ImmuneRACE study, and 950 to 1,500 subjects contributed by 6 global collaborators. The repertoires were made available in a free public database intended to serve as a resource for research on the immune response to SARS-CoV-2. Nearly every sample came with metadata listing a de-identified subject ID, COVID-19 status, age in years and sex. Where available, HLA class I and class II types were taken from metadata supplied by the sample provider and were not determined by assay-based typing. The dataset comprised deeply sampled blood TCRbeta repertoires from subjects exposed to, actively infected with, or recovered from COVID-19. The prospective study material was composed of cDNA or gDNA derived from T cells, B-cell-depleted T cells, or PBMCs.

Overall study results and their limits: The quantity of clinical and demographic metadata differed by source and by participant and was supplied without curation.

The immunoSEQ Assay, a bias-controlled multiplex PCR, was used to amplify TCRbeta CDR3 regions from genomic DNA. The study's own analysis went as follows. Nucleated cell counts per sample were estimated from amplification of reference gene primers within the assay. To quantify the absolute abundance of each unique TCRbeta CDR3 rearrangement, sequence reads were collapsed and filtered. For each sample, productive Simpson clonality was calculated as the square root of Simpson's diversity index across productive rearrangements. As stored in TCRdb, this immuneACCESS dataset retains in-frame rearrangements with V and J assigned. A fraction of the clones does not appear; measured against another copy, unresolved V genes explain less than half of the discrepancy, and the remainder lacks a known reason. V and J calls and clone size follow that table, whereas D and trimming were derived from the DNA. Within this sample are over 120,000 clones, with around 90% of them counted one time only. About 1.5% of the sample is taken by the ten largest.

From the cysteine through the phenylalanine, the CDR3 covers 15 amino acids. Left in the record is the CDR3 DNA by itself, 45 bases read in frame from the first base. CDR1 and CDR2 are drawn from the germline V gene (reference sequence): LNHDA, SQIVND. The V and J segments used are TRBV19 and TRBJ1-2; the junction holds 7 bases that match TRBD1. This TCR was sampled from a human donor in a cohort sampled during active COVID-19. What was sequenced was peripheral blood. Read as DNA, the sequence is TGTACCAGTAGTATAGCGGGACAGCCCGGTTATGGCTACACCTTC. Its amino acids are CTSSIAGQPGYGYTF.